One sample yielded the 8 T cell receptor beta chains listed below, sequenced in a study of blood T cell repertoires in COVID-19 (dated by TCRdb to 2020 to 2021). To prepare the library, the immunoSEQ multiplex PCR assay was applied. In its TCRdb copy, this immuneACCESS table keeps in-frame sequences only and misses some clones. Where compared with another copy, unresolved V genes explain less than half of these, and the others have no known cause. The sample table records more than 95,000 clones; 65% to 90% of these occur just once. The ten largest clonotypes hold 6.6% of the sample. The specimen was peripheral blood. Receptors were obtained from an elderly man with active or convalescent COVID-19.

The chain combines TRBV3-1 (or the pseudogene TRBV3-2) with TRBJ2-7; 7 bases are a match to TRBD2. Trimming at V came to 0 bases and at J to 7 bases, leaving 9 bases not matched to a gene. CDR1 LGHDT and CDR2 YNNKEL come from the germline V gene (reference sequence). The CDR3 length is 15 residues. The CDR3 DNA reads TGTGCCAGCAGCCAAGATCTGGCACTAGCGAGGGAGCAGTACTTC. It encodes CASSQDLALAREQYF.

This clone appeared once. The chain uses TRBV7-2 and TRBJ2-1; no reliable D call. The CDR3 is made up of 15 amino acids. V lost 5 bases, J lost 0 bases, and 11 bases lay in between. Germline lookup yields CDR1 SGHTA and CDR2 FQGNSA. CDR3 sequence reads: CASSVDWSSYNEQFF. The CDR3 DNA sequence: TGTGCCAGCAGCGTCGACTGGAGCTCCTACAATGAGCAGTTCTTC.

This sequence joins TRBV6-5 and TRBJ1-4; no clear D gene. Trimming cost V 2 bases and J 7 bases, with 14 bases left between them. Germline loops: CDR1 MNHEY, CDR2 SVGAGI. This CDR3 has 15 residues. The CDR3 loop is CASSYGYSAGEKLFF. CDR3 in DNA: TGTGCCAGCAGTTACGGTTACAGCGCGGGTGAAAAACTGTTTTTT.

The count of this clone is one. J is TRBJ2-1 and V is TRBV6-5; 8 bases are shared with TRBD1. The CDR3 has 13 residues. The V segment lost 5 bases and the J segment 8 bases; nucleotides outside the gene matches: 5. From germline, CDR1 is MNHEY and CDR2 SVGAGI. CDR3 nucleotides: TGTGCCAGCAGTCCCAGGGGGCTCTATGAGCAGTTCTTC. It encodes CASSPRGLYEQFF.

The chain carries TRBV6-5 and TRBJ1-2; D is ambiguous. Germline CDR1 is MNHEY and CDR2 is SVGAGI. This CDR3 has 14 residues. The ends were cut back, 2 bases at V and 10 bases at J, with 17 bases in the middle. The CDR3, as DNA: TGTGCCAGCAGTTACGAGGGAGGTCGTCAGGACTACACCTTC. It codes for CASSYEGGRQDYTF.

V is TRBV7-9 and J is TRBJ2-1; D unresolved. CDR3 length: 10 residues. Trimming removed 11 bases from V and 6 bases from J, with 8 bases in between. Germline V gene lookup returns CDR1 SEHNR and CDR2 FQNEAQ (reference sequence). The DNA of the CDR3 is TGTGCCGAGCACGGCAATGAGCAGTTCTTC. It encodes CAEHGNEQFF.

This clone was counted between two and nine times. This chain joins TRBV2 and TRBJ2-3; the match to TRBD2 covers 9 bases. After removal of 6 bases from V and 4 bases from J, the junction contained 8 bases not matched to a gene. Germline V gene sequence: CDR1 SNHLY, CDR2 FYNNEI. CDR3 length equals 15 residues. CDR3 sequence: CASRRLAEGSDTQYF. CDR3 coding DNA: TGTGCCAGCAGGAGACTAGCGGAGGGATCAGATACGCAGTATTTT.

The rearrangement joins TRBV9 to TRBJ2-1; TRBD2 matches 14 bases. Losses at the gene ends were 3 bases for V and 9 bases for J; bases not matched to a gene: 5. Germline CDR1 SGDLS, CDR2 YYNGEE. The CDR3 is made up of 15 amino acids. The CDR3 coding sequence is TGTGCCAGCAGCGAGACTAGCGGGGGGGCCCGTGAGCAGTTCTTC. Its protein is CASSETSGGAREQFF.